This T cell receptor beta chain was sequenced for a study of T cell responses to AZD1222 COVID-19 vaccine. The table came from immunoSEQ multiplex PCR; TCRdb's copy has only in-frame clones and leaves some out. The sample lists over 65,000 clones; under 95% were seen once. This CDR3 is built from 16 residues. J lost 1 base, V lost 5 bases, and 6 bases had no gene match. Germline V gene data show CDR1 as MDHEN and CDR2 as SYDVKM. The sample here was peripheral blood, taken on day 0 of MenACWY control vaccination. The rearrangement uses TRBV28 and TRBJ1-5; 9 bases fit TRBD1. The sequence came from an adult in good health. Written as DNA, the CDR3 is TGTGCCAGCAGTCCGATGACAGGGGGGAGCAATCAGCCCCAGCATTTT. Protein: CASSPMTGGSNQPQHF.